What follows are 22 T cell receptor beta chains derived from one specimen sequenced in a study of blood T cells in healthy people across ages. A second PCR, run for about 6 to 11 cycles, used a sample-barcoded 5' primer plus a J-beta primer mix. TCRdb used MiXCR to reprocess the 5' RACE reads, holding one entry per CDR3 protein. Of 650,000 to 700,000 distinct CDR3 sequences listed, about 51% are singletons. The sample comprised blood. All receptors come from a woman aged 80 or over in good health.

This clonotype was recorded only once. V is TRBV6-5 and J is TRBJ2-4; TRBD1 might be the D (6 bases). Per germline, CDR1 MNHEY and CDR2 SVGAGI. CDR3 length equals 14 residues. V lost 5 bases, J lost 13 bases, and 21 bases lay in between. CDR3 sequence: CASSKQGSTIEQYF. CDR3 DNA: TGTGCCAGCAGTAAACAGGGCTCTACGATTGAGCAGTACTTC.

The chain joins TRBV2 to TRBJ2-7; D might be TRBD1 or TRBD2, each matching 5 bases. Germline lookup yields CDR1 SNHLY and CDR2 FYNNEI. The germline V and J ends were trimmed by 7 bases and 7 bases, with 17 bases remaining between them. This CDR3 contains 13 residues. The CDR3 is CASIERPWGEQYF. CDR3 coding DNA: TGTGCCAGCATAGAACGGCCCTGGGGGGAGCAGTACTTC. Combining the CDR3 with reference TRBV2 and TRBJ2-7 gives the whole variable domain EPEVTQTPSHQVTQMGQEVILRCVPISNHLYFYWYRQILGQKVEFLVSFYNNEISEKSEIFDDQFSVERPDGSNFTLKIRSTKLEDSAMYFCASIERPWGEQYFGPGTRLTVT.

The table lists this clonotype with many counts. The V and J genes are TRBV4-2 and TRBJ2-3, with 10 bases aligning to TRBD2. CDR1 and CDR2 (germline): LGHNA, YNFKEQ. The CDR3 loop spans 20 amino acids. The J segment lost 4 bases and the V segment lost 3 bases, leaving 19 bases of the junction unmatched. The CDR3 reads CASSQLRTSGTNFIADTQYF. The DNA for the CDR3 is TGTGCCAGCAGCCAGCTTAGAACTAGCGGGACAAACTTCATAGCAGATACGCAGTATTTT.

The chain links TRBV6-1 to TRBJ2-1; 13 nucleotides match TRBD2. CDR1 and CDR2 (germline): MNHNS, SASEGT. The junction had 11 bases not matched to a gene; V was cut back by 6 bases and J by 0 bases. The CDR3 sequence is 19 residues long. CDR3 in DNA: TGTGCCAGCAGATTCCGACTAGCGGGGGGCGCCTTCTCCTACAATGAGCAGTTCTTC. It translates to CASRFRLAGGAFSYNEQFF.

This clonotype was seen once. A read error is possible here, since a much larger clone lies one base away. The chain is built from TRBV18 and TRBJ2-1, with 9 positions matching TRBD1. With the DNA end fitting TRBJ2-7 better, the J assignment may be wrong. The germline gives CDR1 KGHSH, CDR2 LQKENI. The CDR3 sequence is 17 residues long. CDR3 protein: CASSPTGGQPAYNEQYF. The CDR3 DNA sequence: TGTGCCAGCTCACCTACAGGGGGCCAACCAGCCTACAATGAGCAGTACTTC.

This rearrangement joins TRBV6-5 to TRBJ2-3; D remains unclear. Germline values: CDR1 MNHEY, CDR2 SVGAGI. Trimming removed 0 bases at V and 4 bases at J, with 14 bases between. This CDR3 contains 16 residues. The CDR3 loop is CASSYSALRGPDTQYF. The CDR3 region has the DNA TGTGCCAGCAGTTACTCTGCGCTCCGCGGCCCAGATACGCAGTATTTT.

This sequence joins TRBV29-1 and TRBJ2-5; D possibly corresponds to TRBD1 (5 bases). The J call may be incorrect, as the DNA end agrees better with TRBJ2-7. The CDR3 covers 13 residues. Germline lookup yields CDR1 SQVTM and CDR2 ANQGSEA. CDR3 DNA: TGCAGCGCCCTTTCGGGCGGACATTACGAGCAGTACTTC. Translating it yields CSALSGGHYEQYF.

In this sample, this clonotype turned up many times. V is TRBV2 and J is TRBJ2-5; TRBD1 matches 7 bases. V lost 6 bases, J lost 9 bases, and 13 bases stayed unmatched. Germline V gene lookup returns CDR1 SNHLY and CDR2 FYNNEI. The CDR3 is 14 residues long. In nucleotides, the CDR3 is TGTGCCAGCAGCCAAGGGACAGTAAGGACCTCCCAGTACTTC. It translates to CASSQGTVRTSQYF.

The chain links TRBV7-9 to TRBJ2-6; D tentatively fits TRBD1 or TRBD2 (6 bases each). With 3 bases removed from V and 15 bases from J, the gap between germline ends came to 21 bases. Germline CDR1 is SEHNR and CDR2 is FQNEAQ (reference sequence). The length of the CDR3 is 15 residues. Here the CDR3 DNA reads TGTGCCAGCAGCTTCCTAGTGGGGGGCTCACGGGACCTGACTTTC. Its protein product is CASSFLVGGSRDLTF.

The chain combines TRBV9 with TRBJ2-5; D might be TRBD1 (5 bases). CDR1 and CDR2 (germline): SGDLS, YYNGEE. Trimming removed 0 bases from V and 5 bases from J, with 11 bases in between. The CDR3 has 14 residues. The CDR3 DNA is TGTGCCAGCAGCGTAGGTAGGGGAATGGAGACCCAGTACTTC. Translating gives CASSVGRGMETQYF.

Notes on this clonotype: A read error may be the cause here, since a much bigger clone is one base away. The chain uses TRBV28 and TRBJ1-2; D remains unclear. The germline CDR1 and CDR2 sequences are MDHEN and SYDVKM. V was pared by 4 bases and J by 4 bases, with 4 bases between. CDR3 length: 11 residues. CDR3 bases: TGTGCCAGCAGTTCCCCCTATGGCTACACCTTC. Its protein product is CASSSPYGYTF.

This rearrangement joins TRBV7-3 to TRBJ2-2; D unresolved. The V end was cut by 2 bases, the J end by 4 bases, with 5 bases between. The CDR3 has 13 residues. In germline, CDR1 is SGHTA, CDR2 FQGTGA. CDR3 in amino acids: CASSLDVTGELFF. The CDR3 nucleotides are TGTGCCAGCAGCTTAGATGTCACCGGGGAGCTGTTTTTT.

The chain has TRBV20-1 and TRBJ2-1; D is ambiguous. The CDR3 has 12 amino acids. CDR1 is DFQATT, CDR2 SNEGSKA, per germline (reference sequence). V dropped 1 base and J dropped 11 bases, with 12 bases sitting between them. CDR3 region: CSARVLVRQQFF. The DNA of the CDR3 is TGCAGTGCTAGAGTTCTAGTCCGACAGCAGTTCTTC.

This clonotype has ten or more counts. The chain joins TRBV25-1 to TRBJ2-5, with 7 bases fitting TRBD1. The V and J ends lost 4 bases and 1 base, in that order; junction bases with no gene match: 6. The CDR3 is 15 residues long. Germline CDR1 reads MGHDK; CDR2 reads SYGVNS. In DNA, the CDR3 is TGTGCCAGCAGTGGATCGACAGGGTTCCAAGAGACCCAGTACTTC. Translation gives CASSGSTGFQETQYF.

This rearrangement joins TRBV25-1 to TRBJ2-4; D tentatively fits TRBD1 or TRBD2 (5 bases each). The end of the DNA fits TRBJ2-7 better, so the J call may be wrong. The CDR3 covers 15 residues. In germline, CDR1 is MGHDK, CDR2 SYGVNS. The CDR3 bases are TGTGCCAGCAGTGAAGATGGACGGGGCCTAGACGAGCAGTACTTC. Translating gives CASSEDGRGLDEQYF.

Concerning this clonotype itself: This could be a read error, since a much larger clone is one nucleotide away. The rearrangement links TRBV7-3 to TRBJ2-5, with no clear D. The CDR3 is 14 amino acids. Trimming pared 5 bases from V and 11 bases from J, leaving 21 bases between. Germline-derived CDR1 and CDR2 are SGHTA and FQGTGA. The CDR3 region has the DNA TGTGCCAGCAGCCCGACCGCCGGCTACAATGAGCAGTACTTC. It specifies CASSPTAGYNEQYF.

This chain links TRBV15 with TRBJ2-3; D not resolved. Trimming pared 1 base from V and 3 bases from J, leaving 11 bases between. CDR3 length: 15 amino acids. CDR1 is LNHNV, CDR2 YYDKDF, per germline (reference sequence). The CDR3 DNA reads TGTGCCACCAGCAGAGCTATAGCCGGGACAGATACGCAGTATTTT. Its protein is CATSRAIAGTDTQYF.

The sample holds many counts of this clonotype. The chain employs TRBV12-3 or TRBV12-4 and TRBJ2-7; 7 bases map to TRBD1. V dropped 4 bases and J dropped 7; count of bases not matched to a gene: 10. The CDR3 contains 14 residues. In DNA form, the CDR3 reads TGTGCCAGCAGTTCCCCGGGACAGCGGCAAGAGCAGTACTTC. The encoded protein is CASSSPGQRQEQYF.

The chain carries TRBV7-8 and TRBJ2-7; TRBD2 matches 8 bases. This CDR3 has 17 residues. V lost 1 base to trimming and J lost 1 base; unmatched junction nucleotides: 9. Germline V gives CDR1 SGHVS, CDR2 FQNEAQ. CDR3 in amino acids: CASSLVRAGGRSYEQYF. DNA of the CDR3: TGTGCCAGCAGCTTAGTTAGGGCGGGGGGACGATCCTACGAGCAGTACTTC.

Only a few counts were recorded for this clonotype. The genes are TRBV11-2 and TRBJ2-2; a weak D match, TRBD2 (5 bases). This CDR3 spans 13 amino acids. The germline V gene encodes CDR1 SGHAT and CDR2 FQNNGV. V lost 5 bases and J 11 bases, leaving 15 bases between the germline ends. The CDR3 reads CASSPDRDSELFF. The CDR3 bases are TGTGCCAGCAGCCCCGATCGGGATTCCGAGCTGTTTTTT.

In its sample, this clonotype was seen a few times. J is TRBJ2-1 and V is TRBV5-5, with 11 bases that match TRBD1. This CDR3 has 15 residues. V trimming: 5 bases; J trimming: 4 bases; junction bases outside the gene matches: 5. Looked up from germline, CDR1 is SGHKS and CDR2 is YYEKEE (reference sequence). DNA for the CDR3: TGTGCCAGCAGGCTGGACAGGGGGCTTTACAATGAGCAGTTCTTC. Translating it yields CASRLDRGLYNEQFF.

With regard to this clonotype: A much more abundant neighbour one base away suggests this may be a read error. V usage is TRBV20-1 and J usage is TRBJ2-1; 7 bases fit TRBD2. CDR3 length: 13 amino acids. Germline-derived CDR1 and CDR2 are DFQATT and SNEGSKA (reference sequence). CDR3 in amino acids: CRAGRSSYNEQFF. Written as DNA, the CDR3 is TGCAGAGCGGGACGTAGCTCCTACAATGAGCAGTTCTTC.